The T cell receptor beta chain under discussion was sequenced for a study of lymphopenia after photon versus proton radiotherapy. Regarding the study as a whole: Under photons, naive T cells and diversity fell while effector/memory populations rose. After the lymphocyte nadir, photon-treated repertoires showed oligoclonal expansion, especially of CD8+ Temra cells.

As for this clone: What it binds is not known.

The germline V and J ends were trimmed by 2 bases and 0 bases, with 12 bases remaining between them. CDR1 SGHRS and CDR2 YFSETQ come from the germline V gene. The CDR3 has 16 residues. Measured with immunoSEQ multiplex PCR; TCRdb has only the in-frame clones, and not every one. Of about 12,000 clones listed, approximately 90% are singletons. The TCR comes from a man aged 55 to 69 with pancreatic cancer. The source was peripheral blood, collected from a patient treated with photon-based radiotherapy. The chain couples TRBV5-1 to TRBJ2-1; perhaps TRBD2 as D (6 bases). CDR3 nucleotide sequence: TGCGCCAGCAGCTTTATCTCCGGGAGCTCCTACAATGAGCAGTTCTTC. It is translated as CASSFISGSSYNEQFF.